This T cell receptor (beta chain) was documented in a study of T cells after yellow fever vaccination. This clonotype was observed a handful of times. Trimming removed 6 bases at V and 2 bases at J, with 15 bases between. Germline V lookup: CDR1 SGHRS, CDR2 YFSETQ. This CDR3 contains 15 residues. MiXCR was run by TCRdb on the 5' RACE reads, yielding one entry per CDR3 protein. The sample records fewer than 450,000 distinct CDR3 sequences, approximately 10% being singletons. The sequences come from PBMCs, collected on the day of the first yellow fever vaccination. The origin of this receptor is a man younger than 35 who received the YFV17D yellow fever vaccine. The chain links TRBV5-1 to TRBJ2-1; perhaps TRBD1 as D (6 bases). CDR3 protein: CASTPGEIPYNEQFF. As DNA, the CDR3 is TGCGCCAGCACCCCAGGGGAGATCCCCTACAATGAGCAGTTCTTC.